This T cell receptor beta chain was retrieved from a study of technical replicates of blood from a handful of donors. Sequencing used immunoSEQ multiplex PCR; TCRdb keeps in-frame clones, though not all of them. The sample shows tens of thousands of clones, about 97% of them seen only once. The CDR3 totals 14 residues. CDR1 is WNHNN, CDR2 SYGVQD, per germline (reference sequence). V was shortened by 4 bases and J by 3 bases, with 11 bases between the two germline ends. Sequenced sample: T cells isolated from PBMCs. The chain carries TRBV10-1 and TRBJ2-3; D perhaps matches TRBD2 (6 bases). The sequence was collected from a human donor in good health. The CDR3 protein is CASSGRSGTDTQYF. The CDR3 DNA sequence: TGCGCCAGCAGTGGACGTAGCGGAACAGATACGCAGTATTTT.